The 11 T cell receptor beta chains listed next were all sequenced from one sample in a study of blood T cell repertoires in COVID-19. Libraries were prepared by immunoSEQ multiplex PCR; TCRdb keeps only in-frame clonotypes and omits some of them. The data hold some 220,000 clones, with 80% to 90% observed a single time. The sequenced sample consisted of peripheral blood. These receptors came from a man over 45 who had recovered from COVID-19.

The chain employs TRBV5-1 and TRBJ1-1; possible D gene TRBD1, 5 bases. Germline assignment: CDR1 SGHRS and CDR2 YFSETQ. The CDR3 covers 13 residues. Trimming cost V 0 bases and J 5 bases, with 8 bases left between them. In nucleotides, the CDR3 is TGCGCCAGCAGCTTGGAGGGGTGGACTGAAGCTTTCTTT. This codes for CASSLEGWTEAFF.

This sequence joins TRBV28 and TRBJ2-1, with no clear D. CDR1 is MDHEN and CDR2 is SYDVKM in the germline V gene. The CDR3 totals 15 residues. V was shortened by 6 bases and J by 3 bases, with 15 bases between the two germline ends. The CDR3 DNA reads TGTGCCAGCAGCCTACTTGGCGGAAACTACAATGAGCAGTTCTTC. Protein sequence: CASSLLGGNYNEQFF.

The V call is TRBV7-9, the J call TRBJ1-1; D not resolved. This CDR3 comprises 16 residues. Germline V lookup: CDR1 SEHNR, CDR2 FQNEAQ (reference sequence). Trimming left V 5 bases short and J 2 bases short, with 18 bases between. The CDR3 DNA is TGTGCCAGCAGCCCCCAGCGGGGTTCGGTAAACACTGAAGCTTTCTTT. Its translation is CASSPQRGSVNTEAFF.

Concerning this clone itself: Other nucleotide sequences in the sample specify the same CDR3. The rearrangement joins TRBV15 to TRBJ1-4; the match to TRBD1 covers 8 bases. The CDR3 spans 15 residues. V shed 3 bases and J 0 bases; nucleotides not matched to a gene: 0. The germline V gene encodes CDR1 LNHNV and CDR2 YYDKDF (reference sequence). The chain's CDR3 is CATSRTGATNEKLFF. In nucleotides, the CDR3 is TGTGCCACCAGCAGGACAGGGGCAACTAATGAAAAACTGTTTTTT.

The chain is built from TRBV7-6 and TRBJ2-1; a possible D gene is TRBD2 (6 bases). The V and J ends lost 2 bases and 4 bases respectively, with 12 bases between them. From germline, CDR1 is SGHVS and CDR2 FNYEAQ. CDR3 size: 15 residues. The CDR3 region has the DNA TGTGCCAGCAGCTTAAATGGGCTAGCGTACAATGAGCAGTTCTTC. Protein product: CASSLNGLAYNEQFF.

The chain recombines TRBV7-9 with TRBJ1-1; D gene unclear. CDR3 length: 15 residues. In germline, CDR1 is SEHNR, CDR2 FQNEAQ (reference sequence). Trimming took off 6 bases at V and 1 base at J, with 15 bases between the two ends. CDR3 sequence reads: CASRAIVRENTEAFF. DNA of the CDR3: TGTGCCAGCAGGGCCATTGTACGGGAGAACACTGAAGCTTTCTTT.

The rearrangement joins TRBV28 to TRBJ2-6; unclear D gene. The CDR3 is 16 amino acids. The V and J ends lost 2 bases and 1 base respectively, with 9 bases between them. Germline CDR1 reads MDHEN; CDR2 reads SYDVKM. Here the CDR3 DNA reads TGTGCCAGCAGTTTAAGTGACTCTTCTGGGGCCAACGTCCTGACTTTC. Protein: CASSLSDSSGANVLTF. Full variable domain (missing parts from reference TRBV28 and TRBJ2-6): DVKVTQSSRYLVKRTGEKVFLECVQDMDHENMFWYRQDPGLGLRLIYFSYDVKMKEKGDIPEGYSVSREKKERFSLILESASTNQTSMYLCASSLSDSSGANVLTFGAGSRLTVL.

The V gene is TRBV27, the J gene TRBJ2-1, with D perhaps matching TRBD1 (5 bases). V lost 5 bases and J 8 bases, leaving 22 bases between the germline ends. The V gene's germline CDR1 is MNHEY and CDR2 SMNVEV (reference sequence). This CDR3 is built from 16 residues. In DNA form, the CDR3 reads TGTGCCAGCAGTACATTAGGGGCCCTAGAGAGGCATGAGCAGTTCTTC. Translation gives CASSTLGALERHEQFF.

A few counts support this clone. The chain couples TRBV5-4 to TRBJ2-2, with 10 bases fitting TRBD2. Germline V CDR1 and CDR2: SGHNT, YYREEE (reference sequence). The V gene end was trimmed by 4 bases and the J gene end by 4 bases; junction bases not matched to a gene: 10. The CDR3 loop spans 17 amino acids. The CDR3 nucleotides read TGTGCCAGCAGCCTGCGGGCTAGCGGGAGAGGCACCGGGGAGCTGTTTTTT. Amino acid sequence: CASSLRASGRGTGELFF.

This clone appeared a single time. This rearrangement joins TRBV5-1 to TRBJ2-2; no clear D gene. Trimming shortened V by 2 bases and J by 7 bases, and 12 bases separated the two germline ends. This CDR3 is 14 amino acids long. Germline V lookup: CDR1 SGHRS, CDR2 YFSETQ. The CDR3 loop reads CASSFSGIRGELFF. The CDR3 nucleotides read TGCGCCAGCAGCTTTTCGGGTATTCGCGGGGAGCTGTTTTTT.

This clone came up once. CDR3 in DNA: TGTGCCAGCAGAGCCTCTAGCGGGAGACTCGATGAGCAGTTCTTC. This sequence encodes CASRASSGRLDEQFF. V gene TRBV2 combines with J gene TRBJ2-1, with 10 bases identical to TRBD2. This CDR3 region has 15 residues. Germline V CDR1 and CDR2: SNHLY, FYNNEI. V shed 6 bases and J 8 bases; nucleotides not matched to a gene: 10.